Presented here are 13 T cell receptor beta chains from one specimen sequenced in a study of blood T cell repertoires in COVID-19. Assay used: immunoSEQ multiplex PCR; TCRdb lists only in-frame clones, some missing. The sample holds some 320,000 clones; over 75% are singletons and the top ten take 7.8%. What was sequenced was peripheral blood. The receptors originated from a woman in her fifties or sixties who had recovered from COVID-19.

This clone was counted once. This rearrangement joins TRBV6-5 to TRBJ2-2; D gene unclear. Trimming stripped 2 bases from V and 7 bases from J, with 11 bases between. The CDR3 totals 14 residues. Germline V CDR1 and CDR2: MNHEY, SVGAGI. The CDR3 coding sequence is TGTGCCAGCAGTTACGTGTCTAGGCGCGGGGAGCTGTTTTTT. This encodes CASSYVSRRGELFF.

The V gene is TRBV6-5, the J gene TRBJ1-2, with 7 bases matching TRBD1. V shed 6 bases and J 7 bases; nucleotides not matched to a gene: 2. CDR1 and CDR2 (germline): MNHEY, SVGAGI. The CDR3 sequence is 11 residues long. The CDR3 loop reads CASRRQGGYTF. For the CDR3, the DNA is TGTGCCAGCAGAAGACAGGGTGGCTACACCTTC.

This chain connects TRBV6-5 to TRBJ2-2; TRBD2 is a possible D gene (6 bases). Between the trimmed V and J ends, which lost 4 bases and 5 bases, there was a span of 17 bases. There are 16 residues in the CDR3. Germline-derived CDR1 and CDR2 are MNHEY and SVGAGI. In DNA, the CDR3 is TGTGCCAGCAGTTCCTACAGAGCTCTAGCGACCGGGGAGCTGTTTTTT. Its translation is CASSSYRALATGELFF.

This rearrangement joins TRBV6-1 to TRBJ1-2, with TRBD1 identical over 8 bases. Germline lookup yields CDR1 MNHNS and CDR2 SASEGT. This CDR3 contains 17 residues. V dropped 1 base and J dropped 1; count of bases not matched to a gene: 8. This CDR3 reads CASSEVGGQVINYGYTF. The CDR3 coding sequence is TGTGCCAGCAGTGAAGTTGGGGGACAGGTGATTAACTATGGCTACACCTTC.

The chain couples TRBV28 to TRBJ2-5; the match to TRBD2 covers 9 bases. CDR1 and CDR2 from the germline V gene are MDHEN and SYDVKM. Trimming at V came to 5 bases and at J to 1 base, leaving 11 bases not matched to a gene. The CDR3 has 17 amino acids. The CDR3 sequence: CASSTERGASTQETQYF. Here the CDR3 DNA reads TGTGCCAGCAGTACCGAGCGGGGGGCCTCGACCCAAGAGACCCAGTACTTC.

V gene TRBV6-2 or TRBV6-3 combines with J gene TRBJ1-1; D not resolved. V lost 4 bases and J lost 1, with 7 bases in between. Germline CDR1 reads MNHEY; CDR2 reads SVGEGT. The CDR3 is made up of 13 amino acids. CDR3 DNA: TGTGCCAGCAGTTGGGCAGCGAACACTGAAGCTTTCTTT. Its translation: CASSWAANTEAFF.

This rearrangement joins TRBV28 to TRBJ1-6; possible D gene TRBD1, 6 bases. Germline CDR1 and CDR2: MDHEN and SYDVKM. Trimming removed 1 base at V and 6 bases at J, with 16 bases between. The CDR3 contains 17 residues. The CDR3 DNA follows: TGTGCCAGCAGTTTATCCCCGGGGAGGGGGTTTAATTCACCCCTCCACTTT. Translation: CASSLSPGRGFNSPLHF.

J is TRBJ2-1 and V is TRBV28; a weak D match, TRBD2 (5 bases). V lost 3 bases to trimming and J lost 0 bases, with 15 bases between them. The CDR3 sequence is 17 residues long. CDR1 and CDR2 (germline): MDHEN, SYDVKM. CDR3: CASSFPQSGSSYNEQFF. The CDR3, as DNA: TGTGCCAGCAGTTTCCCCCAGAGCGGTAGCTCCTACAATGAGCAGTTCTTC.

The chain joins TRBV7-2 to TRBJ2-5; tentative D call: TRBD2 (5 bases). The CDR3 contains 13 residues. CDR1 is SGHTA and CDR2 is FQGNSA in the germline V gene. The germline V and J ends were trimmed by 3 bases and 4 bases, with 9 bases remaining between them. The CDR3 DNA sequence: TGTGCCAGCAGCTTGAAGAGCGGAGAGACCCAGTACTTC. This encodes CASSLKSGETQYF.

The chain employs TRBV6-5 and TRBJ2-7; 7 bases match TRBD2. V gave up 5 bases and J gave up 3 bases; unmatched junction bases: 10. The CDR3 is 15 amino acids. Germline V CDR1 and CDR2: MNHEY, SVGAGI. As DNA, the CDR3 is TGTGCCAGCAGTCGACCGGGACTAAGCCTCTACGAGCAGTACTTC. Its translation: CASSRPGLSLYEQYF.

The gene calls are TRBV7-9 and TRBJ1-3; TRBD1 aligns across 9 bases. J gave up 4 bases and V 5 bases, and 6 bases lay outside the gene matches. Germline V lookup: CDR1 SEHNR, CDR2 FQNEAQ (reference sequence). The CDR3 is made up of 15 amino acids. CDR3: CASSPGTGYGNTIYF. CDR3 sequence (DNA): TGTGCCAGCAGCCCCGGGACAGGGTACGGAAACACCATATATTTT.

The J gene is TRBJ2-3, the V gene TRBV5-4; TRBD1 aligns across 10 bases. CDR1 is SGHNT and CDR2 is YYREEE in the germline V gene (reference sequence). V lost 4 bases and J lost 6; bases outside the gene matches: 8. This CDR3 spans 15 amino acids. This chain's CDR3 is CASSLPGQGSDTQYF. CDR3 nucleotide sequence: TGTGCCAGCAGCCTCCCGGGACAGGGGTCGGATACGCAGTATTTT.

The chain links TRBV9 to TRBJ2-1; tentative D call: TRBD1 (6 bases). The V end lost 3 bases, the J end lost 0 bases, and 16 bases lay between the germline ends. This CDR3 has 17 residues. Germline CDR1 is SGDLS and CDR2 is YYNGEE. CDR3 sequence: CASSGPRGALSYNEQFF. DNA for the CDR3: TGTGCCAGCAGCGGACCCAGGGGCGCCCTCTCCTACAATGAGCAGTTCTTC.